The clone carrying this TCR beta chain was picked up one time. CDR3 size: 11 residues. The V gene's germline CDR1 is MNHEY and CDR2 SVGAGI. Deletions cut 4 bases from V and 9 bases from J, with 7 bases between. Only in-frame clones appear in the TCRdb table, and some are missing; sequencing was by immunoSEQ multiplex PCR. The table shows 80,000 to 95,000 clones, with 70% to 90% occurring only once. This sample is part of a study of blood T cell repertoires in COVID-19. The overall study: Whether acute or convalescent, the COVID-19 samples came from the United States, Italy and Spain.

The material sequenced was peripheral blood. V is TRBV6-5 and J is TRBJ2-1; possibly TRBD2 for D (6 bases). The sequence came from a man in his fifties with active or convalescent COVID-19. The CDR3 loop reads CASSWGGEQFF. The CDR3 DNA sequence: TGTGCCAGCAGTTGGGGAGGTGAGCAGTTCTTC.